This T cell receptor beta chain was identified during a study of molecular identifiers for immune sequencing clone quantification. Study information: Replicate RNA came from 20,000 or 100,000 naive CD8 cells and was split five ways, and four parts were sequenced. Study-wide results and caveats: Spiked TCR RNA from one Jurkat cell reportedly showed up when mixed among some 1 million naive cells. Clones with over 20 RNA copies captured over 99% of effector molecules but under 1% of naive ones. Highly expanded clone sizes could be underestimated by identical TCR molecules sharing a barcode.

CDR1 and CDR2 from the germline V gene are MDHEN and SYDVKM. V was shortened by 1 base and J by 4 bases, with 14 bases between the two germline ends. The CDR3 length is 17 residues. This clonotype was found many times. Its antigen is not identified. TCRdb re-called the PCR reads through MiXCR, storing one row per CDR3 protein. Among fewer than 45,000 distinct CDR3 sequences listed, less than 20% were seen once. This TCR came from a human donor in good health. Some libraries in this study had Jurkat cell RNA spiked in. Specimen: naive CD8+ T cells from blood, with Jurkat cell RNA spiked in. Subset indicated: FACS-sorted CD8+CD4-CCR7+CD45RA+ naive T cells. The J gene is TRBJ2-6, the V gene TRBV28; D is ambiguous. The CDR3 DNA is TGTGCCAGCAGTTTATCCGCCTCAGTGGTGGGGGCCAACGTCCTGACTTTC. Translating gives CASSLSASVVGANVLTF. Complete variable domain (other parts from reference TRBV28 and TRBJ2-6): DVKVTQSSRYLVKRTGEKVFLECVQDMDHENMFWYRQDPGLGLRLIYFSYDVKMKEKGDIPEGYSVSREKKERFSLILESASTNQTSMYLCASSLSASVVGANVLTFGAGSRLTVL.